One sample yielded the 20 T cell receptor beta chains listed below, sequenced in a study of blood T cell repertoires in COVID-19. Sequencing was performed with immunoSEQ multiplex PCR; in TCRdb, only in-frame clones are kept and a portion is missing. The sample holds 90,000 to 120,000 clones, 91% seen once. Sequenced input: peripheral blood. The origin of the receptors is a human donor in a cohort sampled during active COVID-19.

This clone has a handful of counts. V and J are TRBV30 and TRBJ1-2, with a weak D call TRBD1 (5 bases). The ends were cut back, 3 bases at V and 0 bases at J, with 14 bases in the middle. Germline V lookup: CDR1 GTSNPN, CDR2 SVGIG (reference sequence). The CDR3 has 15 residues. For the CDR3, the DNA is TGTGCCTGGAGAACCCCACAGGTGGCTAACTATGGCTACACCTTC. Its protein product is CAWRTPQVANYGYTF.

The chain combines TRBV7-8 with TRBJ1-2; possible D gene TRBD1, 6 bases. The V end lost 1 base, the J end lost 3 bases, and 9 bases lay between the germline ends. Per the germline V gene, CDR1 is SGHVS and CDR2 is FQNEAQ. The CDR3 spans 14 residues. The DNA of the CDR3 is TGTGCCAGCAGCTTAGGACAGGACCACTATGGCTACACCTTC. It specifies CASSLGQDHYGYTF.

This chain uses TRBV28 with TRBJ2-7, with D tentatively TRBD2 (5 bases). Trimming took 1 base from V and 0 from J, leaving 13 bases between them. Germline V gene data show CDR1 as MDHEN and CDR2 as SYDVKM. CDR3 length equals 16 residues. The CDR3 region has the DNA TGTGCCAGCAGTTTATATCCGGGGTCCAGCTCCTACGAGCAGTACTTC. Translating gives CASSLYPGSSSYEQYF.

This chain joins TRBV13 and TRBJ2-5; 10 nucleotides align to TRBD1. V lost 6 bases to trimming and J lost 4 bases; unmatched junction nucleotides: 5. Per the germline V gene, CDR1 is PRHDT and CDR2 is FYEKMQ (reference sequence). There are 14 residues in the CDR3. The CDR3 spells CASRRQGALETQYF. CDR3 in DNA: TGTGCCAGCAGAAGACAGGGGGCCTTAGAGACCCAGTACTTC.

The chain uses TRBV4-2 and TRBJ2-7; 7 bases are a match to TRBD2. The length of the CDR3 is 14 residues. Germline V gene data show CDR1 as LGHNA and CDR2 as YNFKEQ. Unmatched junction bases numbered 4, after V lost 5 bases and J lost 0 bases. The CDR3 DNA reads as TGTGCCAGCAGCACCACGGGGGGCTCCTACGAGCAGTACTTC. This gives the protein CASSTTGGSYEQYF.

This clone was detected only a few times. V is TRBV7-9 and J is TRBJ1-2; 9 bases are a match to TRBD1. V shed 5 bases, J shed 7 bases, and the junction held 11 bases outside the gene matches. Germline V gene data show CDR1 as SEHNR and CDR2 as FQNEAQ (reference sequence). The CDR3 has 15 residues. The CDR3: CASSLEQGAISGYTF. As DNA, the CDR3 is TGTGCCAGCAGCCTCGAACAGGGGGCGATAAGTGGCTACACCTTC.

The chain combines TRBV10-2 with TRBJ2-7; TRBD1 agrees at 7 bases. V lost 1 base, J lost 6 bases, and 6 bases stayed unmatched. This CDR3 spans 14 amino acids. Germline loops: CDR1 WSHSY, CDR2 SAAADI. CDR3 in DNA: TGCGCCAGCAGTGAGTTGACAGGGACGGGCGAGCAGTACTTC. It is translated as CASSELTGTGEQYF.

The chain uses TRBV27 and TRBJ1-5; maybe TRBD1 (5 bases). The germline CDR1 and CDR2 sequences are MNHEY and SMNVEV (reference sequence). The CDR3 loop spans 14 amino acids. Trimming left V 5 bases short and J 2 bases short, with 10 bases between. CDR3 region: CASSASGGNQPQHF. CDR3 DNA sequence: TGTGCCAGCAGTGCCTCGGGGGGCAATCAGCCCCAGCATTTT.

A single count supports this clone. This chain links TRBV5-1 with TRBJ1-1; D ambiguous. The CDR3 covers 15 residues. Trimming cost V 4 bases and J 2 bases, with 15 bases left between them. Germline-derived CDR1 and CDR2 are SGHRS and YFSETQ. CDR3 coding DNA: TGCGCCAGCAGCGCCTCAGCGTCAACCAACACTGAAGCTTTCTTT. As protein: CASSASASTNTEAFF.

CDR3 protein: CASSTGDLTEAFF. The CDR3 DNA sequence: TGTGCCAGCAGTACGGGGGATCTGACTGAAGCTTTCTTT. The chain links TRBV6-2 or TRBV6-3 to TRBJ1-1; the D gene is possibly TRBD1 (5 bases). The CDR3 is made up of 13 amino acids. Trimming stripped 5 bases from V and 5 bases from J, with 12 bases between. Per the germline V gene, CDR1 is MNHEY and CDR2 is SVGEGT.

The rearrangement joins TRBV9 to TRBJ2-3; 8 bases map to TRBD1. CDR3 length equals 16 residues. The V segment lost 4 bases and the J segment 2 bases; nucleotides outside the gene matches: 9. The germline CDR1 and CDR2 sequences are SGDLS and YYNGEE. CDR3 nucleotides: TGTGCCAGCAGCTTCCATGGACAGGGCCCCACAGATACGCAGTATTTT. It yields the protein CASSFHGQGPTDTQYF. Using reference TRBV9 and TRBJ2-3 for the parts outside the CDR3, the full variable domain is DSGVTQTPKHLITATGQRVTLRCSPRSGDLSVYWYQQSLDQGLQFLIQYYNGEERAKGNILERFSAQQFPDLHSELNLSSLELGDSALYFCASSFHGQGPTDTQYFGPGTRLTVL.

J is TRBJ2-1 and V is TRBV6-1; 10 bases map to TRBD1. J was trimmed by 2 bases and V by 3 bases; bases with no gene match: 4. The CDR3 spans 16 residues. Per the germline V gene, CDR1 is MNHNS and CDR2 is SASEGT. The CDR3 reads CASSEYGTGAYNEQFF. The CDR3 DNA follows: TGTGCCAGCAGTGAGTATGGGACAGGGGCCTACAATGAGCAGTTCTTC.

The chain employs TRBV2 and TRBJ1-6, with unresolved D. The CDR3 sequence is 13 residues long. Trimming shortened V by 7 bases and J by 10 bases, and 14 bases separated the two germline ends. Germline CDR1 is SNHLY and CDR2 is FYNNEI. This CDR3 is CASIGVITSPLHF. CDR3 bases: TGTGCCAGCATCGGGGTAATCACCTCACCCCTCCACTTT.

Notes on this clone: The sample holds other DNA sequences that translate to the same CDR3. The chain links TRBV9 to TRBJ2-7; D is possibly TRBD1 (6 bases). The CDR3 is made up of 14 amino acids. V was trimmed by 0 bases and J by 2 bases, leaving 9 bases between them. The germline CDR1 and CDR2 sequences are SGDLS and YYNGEE. CDR3 protein: CASSVGGGTYEQYF. CDR3 nucleotides: TGTGCCAGCAGCGTAGGAGGGGGTACCTACGAGCAGTACTTC.

This chain uses TRBV9 with TRBJ1-2; 9 positions match TRBD1. The CDR3 consists of 15 residues. In germline, CDR1 is SGDLS, CDR2 YYNGEE. The V and J ends lost 4 bases and 4 bases, in that order; junction bases with no gene match: 8. Here the CDR3 reads CASSRGDRVTYGYTF. CDR3 DNA sequence: TGTGCCAGCAGCCGAGGGGACAGGGTAACCTATGGCTACACCTTC.

The CDR3 loop reads CASSLSTGVRSIRETQYF. The CDR3 DNA sequence: TGTGCCAGCAGTTTATCCACAGGGGTTAGATCAATACGAGAGACCCAGTACTTC. The chain joins TRBV28 to TRBJ2-5, with TRBD1 identical over 7 bases. CDR3 length equals 18 residues. Trimming took 1 base from V and 4 from J; bases not matched to a gene: 15. Per the germline V gene, CDR1 is MDHEN and CDR2 is SYDVKM.

This sequence joins TRBV27 and TRBJ2-2, with D perhaps matching TRBD1 (5 bases). Trimming took off 1 base at V and 7 bases at J, with 10 bases between the two ends. Germline lookup yields CDR1 MNHEY and CDR2 SMNVEV (reference sequence). This CDR3 is built from 14 residues. The CDR3 sequence is CASSLLGAGGELFF. The CDR3 coding sequence is TGTGCCAGCAGTTTATTAGGGGCAGGCGGGGAGCTGTTTTTT.

The chain recombines TRBV9 with TRBJ2-1; 10 bases map to TRBD2. The CDR3 has 15 amino acids. Germline V gives CDR1 SGDLS, CDR2 YYNGEE. J gave up 7 bases and V 2 bases, and 6 bases lay outside the gene matches. CDR3 in amino acids: CASSVPSGGENEQFF. For the CDR3, the DNA is TGTGCCAGCAGCGTTCCTAGCGGGGGAGAGAATGAGCAGTTCTTC.

V usage is TRBV5-1 and J usage is TRBJ1-1; D is perhaps TRBD1 (6 bases). The CDR3 is made up of 15 amino acids. Germline V lookup: CDR1 SGHRS, CDR2 YFSETQ. V lost 4 bases to trimming and J lost 6 bases, with 19 bases between them. The CDR3 spells CASSATPAGDAEAFF. CDR3 DNA sequence: TGCGCCAGCAGCGCCACCCCGGCAGGGGACGCTGAAGCTTTCTTT.

V is TRBV29-1 and J is TRBJ2-6, with D unresolved. The CDR3 consists of 15 residues. CDR1 is SQVTM, CDR2 ANQGSEA, per germline. The ends were cut back, 4 bases at V and 0 bases at J, with 10 bases in the middle. Here the CDR3 DNA reads TGCAGCGTTGTGGTCAGTTCCTCTGGGGCCAACGTCCTGACTTTC. Translated, it gives CSVVVSSSGANVLTF. Looking up the rest from reference TRBV29-1 and TRBJ2-6 gives the full variable domain: SAVISQKPSRDICQRGTSLTIQCQVDSQVTMMFWYRQQPGQSLTLIATANQGSEATYESGFVIDKFPISRPNLTFSTLTVSNMSPEDSSIYLCSVVVSSSGANVLTFGAGSRLTVL.